This T cell receptor (beta chain) derives from a study of blood T cell repertoires in COVID-19. The germline V gene has CDR1 KGHDR and CDR2 SFDVKD. The length of the CDR3 is 16 residues. After removal of 4 bases from V and 7 bases from J, the junction contained 9 bases not matched to a gene. This table comes from immunoSEQ multiplex PCR, and its TCRdb copy is limited to in-frame clones, with some not included. The repertoire includes about 370,000 clones, more than 80% of them detected once, and about 1% sits in the top ten. The source material was PBMCs or T cells enriched from blood (not recorded which). The receptor's source is a man aged 18-30 years who had recovered from COVID-19. This chain uses TRBV24-1 with TRBJ2-2; 9 nucleotides align to TRBD1. The DNA for the CDR3 is TGTGCCACCAGTGAAACTGGACAGGGGAAGAACGGGGAGCTGTTTTTT. Translating it yields CATSETGQGKNGELFF.